These 3 T cell receptor beta chains share one sample of origin, sequenced in a study of OX40 agonist ivuxolimab in advanced cancers. Library method: the immunoSEQ multiplex PCR assay. This immuneACCESS table, as held by TCRdb, lists in-frame sequences with V and J called but not all clones. Of the missing ones, under half trace to an unresolved V gene in checked studies; the others have no known cause. The sample records about 30,000 clones, 86% of which are singletons. Together, the top ten hold 25% of the sample. Sequencing was performed on CD4+ or CD8+ T cells sorted from blood, taken in a trial of the OX40 agonist ivuxolimab. These receptors all stem from an adult with an advanced solid tumor such as melanoma, head and neck, liver or kidney cancer.

The V gene is TRBV14, the J gene TRBJ2-7, with 10 bases identical to TRBD1. From germline, CDR1 is SGHDN and CDR2 FVKESK. V dropped 4 bases and J dropped 4; count of bases not matched to a gene: 4. CDR3 length: 14 residues. The CDR3 sequence is CASSPGQGPYEQYF. CDR3 nucleotide sequence: TGTGCCAGCAGCCCGGGACAGGGGCCTTACGAGCAGTACTTC.

V is TRBV4-2 and J is TRBJ1-4; weak D call: TRBD1 (5 bases). The CDR3 consists of 12 residues. Germline CDR1 is LGHNA and CDR2 is YNFKEQ. Trimming cost V 2 bases and J 14 bases, with 12 bases left between them. CDR3 region: CASSQPGDPLFF. The CDR3 nucleotides read TGTGCCAGCAGCCAACCTGGGGACCCTCTGTTTTTT.

The chain recombines TRBV29-1 with TRBJ2-7, with a possible D match to TRBD1 (5 bases). Germline V CDR1 and CDR2: SQVTM, ANQGSEA. The CDR3 length is 13 residues. V gave up 4 bases and J gave up 4 bases, with 14 bases separating them. The CDR3 DNA is TGCAGCGTTGTAAGGGGTTTTGAATACGAGCAGTACTTC. It specifies CSVVRGFEYEQYF.